This is a list of T cell receptor beta chains from one sample in a study of control samples from healthy donors and cancer patients. Sequenced by immunoSEQ multiplex PCR; TCRdb stores in-frame clones only, minus some. Of 150,000 or so clones listed, 75% to 95% are singletons. The sequencing sample was made of blood. Receptors originate from a man between 40 and 49 years old in good health. CDR3s include the opening cysteine and the closing phenylalanine or tryptophan. A D gene is named only where the DNA matches it firmly. Only some rows state a clone size, as once, few, many or a class for expanded clones.

TRBV6-5	few	NA	TRBJ1-1	TGTGCCAGCATAATTGTTGGTGGAGCTTTCTTT	CASIIVGGAFF
TRBV9	NA	NA	TRBJ1-2	TGTGCCAGCAGCGTAGATGGCAGGGGCTATGGCTACACCTTC	CASSVDGRGYGYTF
TRBV30	NA	TRBD1	TRBJ1-1	TGTGCCTGGACGCGGACAGGGGGCACTGAAGCTTTCTTT	CAWTRTGGTEAFF
TRBV5-1	NA	NA	TRBJ1-2	TGCGCCAGCAGCTTGGACGGGGGGCCCCCTTATGGCTACACCTTC	CASSLDGGPPYGYTF
TRBV28	NA	NA	TRBJ2-7	TGTGCCAGCAGTCGGGGCTACGAGCAGTACTTC	CASSRGYEQYF
TRBV6-5	NA	NA	TRBJ1-6	TGTGCCAGCAGAACAGGGCTAGATTCACCCCTCCACTTT	CASRTGLDSPLHF
TRBV6-5	once	NA	TRBJ1-2	TGTGCCAGCAGGGGGGCCCCCAACTATGGCTACACCTTC	CASRGAPNYGYTF
TRBV29-1	NA	TRBD2	TRBJ2-3	TGCAGCGTTGTAATTGATCCGGGGGGGGAGTCAGGTTCACCAGATACGCAGTATTTT	CSVVIDPGGESGSPDTQYF
TRBV30	NA	NA	TRBJ1-2	TGTGCCTGGAGTTCCCCCGAGCTATGGGGATATGGCTACACCTTC	CAWSSPELWGYGYTF
TRBV11-2	NA	TRBD1	TRBJ1-1	TGTGCCAGCAGCCTGACAGGGAGCGGCACTGAAGCTTTCTTT	CASSLTGSGTEAFF
TRBV27	NA	TRBD1	TRBJ1-1	TGTGCCAGCAGTTCTGGACAGGGGGCTAGGAACACTGAAGCTTTCTTT	CASSSGQGARNTEAFF
TRBV19	NA	NA	TRBJ1-3	TGTGCCAGTACGGTGAGGGGTGACTCTGGAAACACCATATATTTT	CASTVRGDSGNTIYF
TRBV19	NA	NA	TRBJ2-7	TGTGCCAGTAGTGATCGCATGTCCCAGCAGTACTTC	CASSDRMSQQYF
TRBV19	few	TRBD1	TRBJ1-6	TGTGCCAGTAGGAGGGACAGGGGTTCCTATAATTCACCCCTCCACTTT	CASRRDRGSYNSPLHF
TRBV27	NA	NA	TRBJ1-2	TGTGCCAGCAGTTTAAAGGGCTATGGCTACACCTTC	CASSLKGYGYTF
TRBV5-1	NA	NA	TRBJ2-7	TGCGCCAGCAGCCATGGGGCAGGGCGGCCGAGCTCCTACGAGCAGTACTTC	CASSHGAGRPSSYEQYF
TRBV3-1/TRBV3-2	NA	NA	TRBJ2-5	TGTGCCAGCAGCCAAGATGCGGGGGCGCACCAAGAGACCCAGTACTTC	CASSQDAGAHQETQYF
TRBV10-3	NA	NA	TRBJ2-7	TGTGCCATCAGTGAGTCTGGGGGTCATGCCTACGAGCAGTACTTC	CAISESGGHAYEQYF
TRBV6-5	NA	NA	TRBJ1-3	TGTGCCAGCACCCCTCGGACCTGGACTGGGACCATATATTTT	CASTPRTWTGTIYF
TRBV5-1	NA	TRBD1	TRBJ2-7	TGCGCCAGCAGCTTAGGACAGGGTTTCCACGAGCAGTACTTC	CASSLGQGFHEQYF
TRBV9	NA	NA	TRBJ1-2	TGTGCCAGCAGCGCAACATCACAGGGAGGTGGCTACACCTTC	CASSATSQGGGYTF
TRBV5-4	NA	NA	TRBJ2-2	TGTGCCAGCAGCTTACAGATACCAATGAACACCGGGGAGCTGTTTTTT	CASSLQIPMNTGELFF
TRBV5-1	NA	TRBD2	TRBJ2-1	TGCGCCAGCAGCTTGACCGGACTAGCGGGGGGCAAAAATTACAATGAGCAGTTCTTC	CASSLTGLAGGKNYNEQFF
TRBV19	NA	NA	TRBJ1-2	TGTGCCAGTAAACCAATCCCGGGTCATCTCGATGGCTACACCTTC	CASKPIPGHLDGYTF
TRBV11-2	few	TRBD1	TRBJ1-2	TGTGCCAGCAGCTTAGGTAGCACAGGGGTTGGCTACACCTTC	CASSLGSTGVGYTF
TRBV6-1	NA	TRBD1	TRBJ1-1	TGTGCCAGCAGTGAACTGCCGGGACAGTTGAACACTGAAGCTTTCTTT	CASSELPGQLNTEAFF
TRBV9	NA	TRBD1	TRBJ1-1	TGTGCCAGCAGCGCCCACAGGGGGGGAACTGAAGCTTTCTTT	CASSAHRGGTEAFF
TRBV6-6	NA	TRBD2	TRBJ2-1	TGTGCCAGCAGCCTTAAGCGGGGGGGCGGGACTGAGCAGTTCTTC	CASSLKRGGGTEQFF
TRBV4-2	NA	NA	TRBJ1-5	TGTGCCAGCAGCCATTTAGGATATCATCAGCCCCAGCATTTT	CASSHLGYHQPQHF
TRBV30	NA	NA	TRBJ1-4	TGTGCCTGGAGTTACCCCGCAACTAATGAAAAACTGTTTTTT	CAWSYPATNEKLFF
TRBV7-9	once	NA	TRBJ2-1	TGTGCCAGCAGCTTAGGATACAATGAGCAGTTCTTC	CASSLGYNEQFF
TRBV19	NA	NA	TRBJ1-1	TGTGCCAGTAGTATTGGGACTTTCTTT	CASSIGTFF
TRBV30	NA	NA	TRBJ1-5	TGTGCCTGGAGTACGGATAGCAATCAGCCCCAGCATTTT	CAWSTDSNQPQHF
TRBV24-1	once	NA	TRBJ2-2	TGTGCCACCAGTGAGTCGGGAAGGGACACCGGGGAGCTGTTTTTT	CATSESGRDTGELFF
TRBV6-1	NA	NA	TRBJ1-2	TGTGCCAGCAGTGATCCAGGTATCGGCGGCTACACCTTC	CASSDPGIGGYTF
TRBV3-1/TRBV3-2	NA	NA	TRBJ2-1	TGTGCCAGCAGCCTCACGTCCTACAATGAGCAGTTCTTC	CASSLTSYNEQFF
TRBV6-1	NA	NA	TRBJ1-4	TGTGCCAGCAGTGAAGGGGTATGGATTTTT	CASSEGVWIF
TRBV5-1	once	NA	TRBJ2-5	TGCGCCAGCAGACTGGACTCGCAGACCCAGTACTTC	CASRLDSQTQYF
TRBV6-5	NA	TRBD1	TRBJ1-4	TGTGCCAGCAGTTACCAGGGGGTTGAAAAACTGTTTTTT	CASSYQGVEKLFF
TRBV18	NA	NA	TRBJ1-1	TGTGCCAGCTCCCCGGGGGGCATGAACACTGAAGCTTTCTTT	CASSPGGMNTEAFF
TRBV5-1	NA	NA	TRBJ2-6	TGCGCCAGCAGCGGTACAGGAGCTGGGGCCAACGTCCTGACTTTC	CASSGTGAGANVLTF
TRBV11-2	once	NA	TRBJ1-5	TGTGCCAGCAGCTTAGACAGCCTCAATCAGCCCCAGCATTTT	CASSLDSLNQPQHF
TRBV19	NA	NA	TRBJ1-1	TGTGCCAGTAGTATCGGAAACTTGAACACTGAAGCTTTCTTT	CASSIGNLNTEAFF
TRBV19	NA	NA	TRBJ1-1	TGTGCCCCTGCGGGCAGGGCAGGCACTGAAGCTTTCTTT	CAPAGRAGTEAFF
TRBV7-2	NA	NA	TRBJ1-2	TGTGCCAGCAGCTTAGAGGGGATAAGTAACTATGGCTACACCTTC	CASSLEGISNYGYTF
TRBV11-2	NA	TRBD2	TRBJ2-7	TGTGCCAGCAGCGTCACTGGGGGGGTTTCCTACGAGCAGTACTTC	CASSVTGGVSYEQYF
TRBV5-1	NA	NA	TRBJ1-4	TGCGCCAGCAGCTTGATGGGTACAACTAATGAAAAACTGTTTTTT	CASSLMGTTNEKLFF
TRBV2	few	TRBD2	TRBJ2-3	TGTGCCAGCAGTGCTTCGCCGGGGGGGCTCACAGATACGCAGTATTTT	CASSASPGGLTDTQYF
TRBV7-9	NA	NA	TRBJ2-7	TGTGCCAGCAGCTTAGACGACAGCTACTACGAGCAGTACTTC	CASSLDDSYYEQYF
TRBV5-1	NA	TRBD1	TRBJ1-6	TGCGCCAGCAGCACCGGGACAGATAATTCACCCCTCCACTTT	CASSTGTDNSPLHF
TRBV28	NA	NA	TRBJ2-7	TGTGCCAGCAGATTTTGGGGCAGCCAGGCCATCTACGAGCAGTACTTC	CASRFWGSQAIYEQYF
TRBV30	NA	NA	TRBJ1-4	TGTGCCTGGAGTGGCAGGGTTACTAATGAAAAACTGTTTTTT	CAWSGRVTNEKLFF
TRBV5-4	once	TRBD1	TRBJ1-2	TGTGCCAGCAGCCCATTCCTAGGACAGGGATTGTATGGCTACACCTTC	CASSPFLGQGLYGYTF
TRBV28	NA	NA	TRBJ1-3	TGTGCCAGCAGTTTGGACGTCGCTGGAAACACCATATATTTT	CASSLDVAGNTIYF
TRBV9	NA	TRBD2	TRBJ2-7	TGTGCCAGCAGCGCCCAGGGCCAGCGGGGTAGCCACGAGCAGTACTTC	CASSAQGQRGSHEQYF
TRBV6-2/TRBV6-3	once	NA	TRBJ2-7	TGTGCCAGCAGTCTCCGGGACACTTACTACGAGCAGTACTTC	CASSLRDTYYEQYF
TRBV7-9	once	NA	TRBJ1-4	TGTGCCAGCAGCTTATTATTCCAGGGAGGGGCGCAGGATGAAAAACTGTTTTTT	CASSLLFQGGAQDEKLFF